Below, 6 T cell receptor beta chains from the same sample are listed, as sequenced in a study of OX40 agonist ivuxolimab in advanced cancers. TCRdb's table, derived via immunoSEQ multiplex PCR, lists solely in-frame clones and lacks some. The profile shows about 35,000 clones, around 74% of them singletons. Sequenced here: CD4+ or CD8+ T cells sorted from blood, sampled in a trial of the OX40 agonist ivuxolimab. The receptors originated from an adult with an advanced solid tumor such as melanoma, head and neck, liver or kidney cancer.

The CDR3 region has the DNA TGTGCCAGTAGTAAGGAAAGGGTAAACCTCCACTTT. It codes for CASSKERVNLHF. This chain links TRBV19 with TRBJ1-6; the D is unclear. CDR3 size: 12 residues. The germline CDR1 and CDR2 sequences are LNHDA and SQIVND (reference sequence). Trimming left V 4 bases short and J 15 bases short, with 13 bases between.

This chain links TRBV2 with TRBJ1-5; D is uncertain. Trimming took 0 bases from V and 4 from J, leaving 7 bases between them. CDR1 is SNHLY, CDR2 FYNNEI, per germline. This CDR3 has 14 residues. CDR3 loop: CASSEARQNQPQHF. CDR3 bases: TGTGCCAGCAGTGAAGCGCGCCAAAATCAGCCCCAGCATTTT. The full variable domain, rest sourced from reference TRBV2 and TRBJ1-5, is EPEVTQTPSHQVTQMGQEVILRCVPISNHLYFYWYRQILGQKVEFLVSFYNNEISEKSEIFDDQFSVERPDGSNFTLKIRSTKLEDSAMYFCASSEARQNQPQHFGDGTRLSIL.

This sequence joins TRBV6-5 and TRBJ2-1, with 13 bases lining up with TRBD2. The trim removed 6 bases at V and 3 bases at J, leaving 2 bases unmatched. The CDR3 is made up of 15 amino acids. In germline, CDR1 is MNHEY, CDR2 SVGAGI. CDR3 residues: CASRRTSGGYNEQFF. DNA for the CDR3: TGTGCCAGCAGAAGGACTAGCGGGGGCTACAATGAGCAGTTCTTC.

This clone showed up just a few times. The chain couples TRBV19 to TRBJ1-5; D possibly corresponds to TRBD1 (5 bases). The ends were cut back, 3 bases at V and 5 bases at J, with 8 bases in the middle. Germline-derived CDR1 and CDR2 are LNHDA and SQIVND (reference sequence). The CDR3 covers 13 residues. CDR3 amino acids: CASSIGTYQPQHF. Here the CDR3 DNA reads TGTGCCAGTAGTATTGGGACCTATCAGCCCCAGCATTTT.

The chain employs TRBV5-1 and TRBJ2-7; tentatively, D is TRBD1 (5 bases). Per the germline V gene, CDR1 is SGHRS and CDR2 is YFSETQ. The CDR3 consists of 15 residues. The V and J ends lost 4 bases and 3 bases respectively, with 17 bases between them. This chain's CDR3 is CASSAEGQGVYEQYF. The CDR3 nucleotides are TGCGCCAGCAGCGCAGAAGGGCAGGGTGTCTACGAGCAGTACTTC.

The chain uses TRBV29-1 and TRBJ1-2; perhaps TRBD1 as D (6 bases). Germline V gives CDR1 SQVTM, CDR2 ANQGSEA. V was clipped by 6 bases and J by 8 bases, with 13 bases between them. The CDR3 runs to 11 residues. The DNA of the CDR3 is TGCAGCGTGAGGACAGACTGGGGCTACACCTTC. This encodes CSVRTDWGYTF. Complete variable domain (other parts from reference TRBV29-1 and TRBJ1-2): SAVISQKPSRDICQRGTSLTIQCQVDSQVTMMFWYRQQPGQSLTLIATANQGSEATYESGFVIDKFPISRPNLTFSTLTVSNMSPEDSSIYLCSVRTDWGYTFGSGTRLTVV.